The source of this T cell receptor (beta chain) is a study of long-term antiretroviral therapy in people with HIV. General study points: HIV repertoires covered narrower CDR3 length ranges than controls did.

Germline CDR1 and CDR2: SGDLS and YYNGEE. With V trimmed by 2 bases and J by 6 bases, 5 bases remained unmatched. This CDR3 has 14 residues. A remark on this clone: Its target is unknown.

Running of the v3.0 immunoSEQ assay took place at survey level. TCRdb's table, derived via immunoSEQ multiplex PCR, lists solely in-frame clones and lacks some. The sample yields 9,500 to 11,000 clones, 81% seen once. This rearrangement joins TRBV9 to TRBJ2-1, with 7 nucleotides matching TRBD2. The source material was unsorted PBMCs, sampled 1.8 years after starting antiretroviral therapy. The TCR was taken from a man in his forties with HIV. Here the CDR3 reads CASSVGTTSNEQFF. The CDR3 nucleotides are TGTGCCAGCAGCGTCGGGACTACCTCCAATGAGCAGTTCTTC.